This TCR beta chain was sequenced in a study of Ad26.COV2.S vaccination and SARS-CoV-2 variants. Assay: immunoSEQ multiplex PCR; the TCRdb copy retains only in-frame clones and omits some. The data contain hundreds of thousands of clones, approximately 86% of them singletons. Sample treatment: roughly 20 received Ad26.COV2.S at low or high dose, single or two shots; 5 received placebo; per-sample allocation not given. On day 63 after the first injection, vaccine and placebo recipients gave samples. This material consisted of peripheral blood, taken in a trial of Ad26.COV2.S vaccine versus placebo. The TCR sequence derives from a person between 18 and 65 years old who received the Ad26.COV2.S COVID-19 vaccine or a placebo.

This CDR3 reads CASSIGESHYNEQFF. In DNA form, the CDR3 reads TGTGCCAGTAGTATCGGGGAGTCGCACTACAATGAGCAGTTCTTC. The chain couples TRBV19 to TRBJ2-1; a weak D match, TRBD2 (5 bases). This CDR3 is built from 15 residues. Looked up from germline, CDR1 is LNHDA and CDR2 is SQIVND (reference sequence). Trimming took 3 bases from V and 3 from J, leaving 12 bases between them.